This entry lists 16 T cell receptor beta chains sequenced from one sample in a study of identical twins. In TCRdb, the 5' RACE reads were re-called with MiXCR into one record per CDR3 protein. Counted here are 250,000 to 350,000 distinct CDR3 sequences, roughly 10% occurring once; the ten biggest clones make up about 7.1%. This sample also belongs to another study, concerning yellow fever vaccine responses in identical twins.

Sample: CD8+ T cells sorted from blood. These receptors came from a young woman in good health.

This chain connects TRBV13 to TRBJ2-5; 11 nucleotides line up with TRBD1. Trimming took 4 bases from V and 5 from J; bases not matched to a gene: 9. Germline CDR1 PRHDT, CDR2 FYEKMQ (reference sequence). This CDR3 region has 16 residues. CDR3 sequence reads: CASSSQGQGARETQYF. CDR3 DNA: TGTGCCAGCAGCTCACAAGGACAGGGGGCGCGGGAGACCCAGTACTTC.

CDR3 protein: CSVEGGQVETQYF. CDR3 DNA: TGCAGCGTTGAGGGTGGGCAGGTGGAGACCCAGTACTTC. The rearrangement links TRBV29-1 to TRBJ2-5; D is unclear. CDR3 length: 13 amino acids. CDR1 is SQVTM, CDR2 ANQGSEA, per germline. V lost 3 bases and J lost 5, with 13 bases in between. The full variable domain, its missing parts supplied by reference TRBV29-1 and TRBJ2-5, is SAVISQKPSRDICQRGTSLTIQCQVDSQVTMMFWYRQQPGQSLTLIATANQGSEATYESGFVIDKFPISRPNLTFSTLTVSNMSPEDSSIYLCSVEGGQVETQYFGPGTRLLVL.

This clonotype was seen more than once but under ten times. The V and J genes are TRBV6-1 and TRBJ2-7, with TRBD1 as a possible D gene (6 bases). This CDR3 is built from 16 residues. Germline V gene lookup returns CDR1 MNHNS and CDR2 SASEGT. Trimming removed 6 bases at V and 0 bases at J, with 18 bases between. CDR3: CASSDRFDLSSYEQYF. Here the CDR3 DNA reads TGTGCCAGCAGCGACAGGTTTGACCTCAGCTCCTACGAGCAGTACTTC.

The chain employs TRBV7-8 and TRBJ2-3; 9 bases are a match to TRBD2. This CDR3 contains 17 residues. Germline V CDR1 and CDR2: SGHVS, FQNEAQ. The V gene end was trimmed by 0 bases and the J gene end by 0 bases; junction bases not matched to a gene: 4. The CDR3 bases are TGTGCCAGCAGCTTAGCCGGACTAGCGTTTAGCACAGATACGCAGTATTTT. Its protein is CASSLAGLAFSTDTQYF.

In this sample, this clonotype turned up many times. This chain links TRBV4-1 with TRBJ2-1; no reliable D call. Germline values: CDR1 MGHRA, CDR2 YSYEKL. Trimming pared 0 bases from V and 9 bases from J, leaving 9 bases between. This CDR3 spans 13 amino acids. Written as DNA, the CDR3 is TGCGCCAGCAGCCAAGATCTGGGTGCTGAGCAGTTCTTC. It encodes CASSQDLGAEQFF.

The chain is built from TRBV4-2 and TRBJ2-3, with D perhaps being TRBD1 or TRBD2 (5 bases each). Germline values: CDR1 LGHNA, CDR2 YNFKEQ. The CDR3 has 14 amino acids. Deletions cut 4 bases from V and 4 bases from J, with 12 bases between. CDR3 in DNA: TGTGCCAGCAGCCCATTGGGGGTCTCAGATACGCAGTATTTT. Translation gives CASSPLGVSDTQYF.

The sample holds many counts of this clonotype. The genes are TRBV7-9 and TRBJ2-5; tentative D call: TRBD1 (6 bases). Germline V gene sequence: CDR1 SEHNR, CDR2 FQNEAQ (reference sequence). CDR3 size: 12 residues. The V and J ends lost 8 bases and 1 base respectively, with 8 bases between them. Here the CDR3 reads CASGQIQETQYF. CDR3 in DNA: TGTGCCAGCGGACAGATCCAAGAGACCCAGTACTTC.

Many counts were recorded for this clonotype. This rearrangement joins TRBV12-3 or TRBV12-4 to TRBJ1-5; D is possibly TRBD1 (6 bases). The CDR3 contains 15 residues. V was cut by 2 bases and J by 0 bases, with 8 bases left in between. CDR3 sequence reads: CASSLRGASNQPQHF. The DNA of the CDR3 is TGTGCCAGCAGTTTACGGGGGGCTAGCAATCAGCCCCAGCATTTT.

The chain recombines TRBV28 with TRBJ2-1; TRBD1 matches 8 bases. V was pared by 5 bases and J by 8 bases, with 8 bases of the junction left unmatched. This CDR3 has 14 amino acids. From germline, CDR1 is MDHEN and CDR2 SYDVKM. CDR3 amino acids: CASSQRTGIHEQFF. CDR3 bases: TGTGCCAGCAGTCAACGGACAGGGATACATGAGCAGTTCTTC.

This clonotype has a handful of counts. This chain connects TRBV27 to TRBJ2-1; 7 bases align to TRBD1. This CDR3 contains 15 residues. CDR1 is MNHEY, CDR2 SMNVEV, per germline (reference sequence). J gave up 1 base and V 5 bases, and 5 bases lay outside the gene matches. In DNA, the CDR3 is TGTGCCAGCAGTCCCTTGGACAGGTCCTACAATGAGCAGTTCTTC. Amino acids: CASSPLDRSYNEQFF.

Comment on this clonotype: A much larger clone sits a single nucleotide away, making a read error possible. The chain carries TRBV28 and TRBJ2-3; 7 bases map to TRBD1. This CDR3 is built from 16 residues. Germline lookup yields CDR1 MDHEN and CDR2 SYDVKM. The CDR3 loop reads CASSFSGPLGTDTRYF. CDR3 DNA: TGTGCCAGCAGTTTTTCGGGCCCTCTGGGGACAGATACGCGGTATTTT.

At least ten counts were recorded for this clonotype. CDR3 sequence: CASSFRDIYEQYF. CDR3 DNA sequence: TGTGCCAGCAGCTTCAGGGACATCTACGAGCAGTACTTC. This chain links TRBV7-9 with TRBJ2-7, with a tentative D call TRBD1 (6 bases). CDR1 is SEHNR and CDR2 is FQNEAQ in the germline V gene (reference sequence). The V end was cut by 3 bases, the J end by 3 bases, with 9 bases between. This CDR3 has 13 residues.

The V call is TRBV12-3 or TRBV12-4, the J call TRBJ2-3; 10 bases fit TRBD2. The CDR3 sequence is 15 residues long. V dropped 6 bases and J dropped 2; count of bases not matched to a gene: 5. The CDR3 loop reads CASRFGLAATDTQYF. The CDR3 coding sequence is TGTGCCAGCAGGTTTGGACTAGCGGCCACAGATACGCAGTATTTT.

This clonotype occurred a few times. This chain links TRBV4-3 with TRBJ2-7; TRBD1 matches 8 bases. The V gene's germline CDR1 is LGHNA and CDR2 YSLEER. V shed 4 bases and J 3 bases; nucleotides not matched to a gene: 5. CDR3 length: 14 amino acids. CDR3 in amino acids: CASSPWTGNYEQYF. The CDR3 region has the DNA TGCGCCAGCAGCCCCTGGACAGGGAACTACGAGCAGTACTTC.

A note on this clonotype: Just one base apart from a much larger clone, this may be a read error. The chain employs TRBV4-3 and TRBJ1-1; 8 bases map to TRBD1. Losses at the gene ends were 5 bases for V and 4 bases for J; bases not matched to a gene: 6. CDR3 size: 14 residues. Germline V gene lookup returns CDR1 LGHNA and CDR2 YSLEER. The CDR3 region has the DNA TGCGCCAGCAGCACGGACAGGGCGATCACTGAAGCTTTCTTT. It codes for CASSTDRAITEAFF.

The chain recombines TRBV28 with TRBJ1-2; D call uncertain. Germline V gene lookup returns CDR1 MDHEN and CDR2 SYDVKM. V was trimmed by 1 base and J by 7 bases, leaving 7 bases between them. The CDR3 is 12 amino acids. CDR3 loop: CASSLSGSGYTF. CDR3 sequence (DNA): TGTGCCAGCAGTTTATCGGGGAGTGGCTACACCTTC.